This paragraph reports one TCR beta chain. From CD4+ cells came CD45RA+ naive and CD45RA-negative memory subsets. Authors' data handling: ImmunoSEQ supplied junction-only sequences lacking quality scores, so filtering was different. Sequencing used immunoSEQ multiplex PCR; TCRdb keeps in-frame clones, though not all of them. V, J and clone size derive from that table, while D and trimming were established from the DNA sequence. The profile shows more than 1.2 million clones, about 98.5% of them singletons. This CDR3 is built from 15 residues. Germline V gene sequence: CDR1 KGHSH, CDR2 LQKENI. V was pared by 6 bases and J by 4 bases, with 7 bases of the junction left unmatched. The sample is drawn from a study of shared clonotypes between healthy human individuals.

This TCR was recovered from a man aged 25-45 years in good health. The sequenced material came from naive CD4+ T cells sorted from blood. Described subset: CD45RA+ positively selected. The chain couples TRBV18 to TRBJ2-1; TRBD2 matches 9 bases. The chain's CDR3 is CASSVGLADYNEQFF. In DNA form, the CDR3 reads TGTGCCAGCTCGGTGGGACTAGCTGATTACAATGAGCAGTTCTTC.